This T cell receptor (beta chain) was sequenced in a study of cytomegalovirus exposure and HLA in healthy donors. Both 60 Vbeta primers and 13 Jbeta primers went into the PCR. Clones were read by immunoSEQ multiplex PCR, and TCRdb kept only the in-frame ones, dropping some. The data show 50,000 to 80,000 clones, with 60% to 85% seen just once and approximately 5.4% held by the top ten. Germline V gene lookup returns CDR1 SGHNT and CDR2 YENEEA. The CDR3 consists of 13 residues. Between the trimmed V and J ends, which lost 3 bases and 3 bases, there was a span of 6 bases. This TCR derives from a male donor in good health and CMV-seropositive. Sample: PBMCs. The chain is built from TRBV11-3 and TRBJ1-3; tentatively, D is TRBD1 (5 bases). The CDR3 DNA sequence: TGTGCCAGCAGCTTGGGACTTGGAAACACCATATATTTT. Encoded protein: CASSLGLGNTIYF.